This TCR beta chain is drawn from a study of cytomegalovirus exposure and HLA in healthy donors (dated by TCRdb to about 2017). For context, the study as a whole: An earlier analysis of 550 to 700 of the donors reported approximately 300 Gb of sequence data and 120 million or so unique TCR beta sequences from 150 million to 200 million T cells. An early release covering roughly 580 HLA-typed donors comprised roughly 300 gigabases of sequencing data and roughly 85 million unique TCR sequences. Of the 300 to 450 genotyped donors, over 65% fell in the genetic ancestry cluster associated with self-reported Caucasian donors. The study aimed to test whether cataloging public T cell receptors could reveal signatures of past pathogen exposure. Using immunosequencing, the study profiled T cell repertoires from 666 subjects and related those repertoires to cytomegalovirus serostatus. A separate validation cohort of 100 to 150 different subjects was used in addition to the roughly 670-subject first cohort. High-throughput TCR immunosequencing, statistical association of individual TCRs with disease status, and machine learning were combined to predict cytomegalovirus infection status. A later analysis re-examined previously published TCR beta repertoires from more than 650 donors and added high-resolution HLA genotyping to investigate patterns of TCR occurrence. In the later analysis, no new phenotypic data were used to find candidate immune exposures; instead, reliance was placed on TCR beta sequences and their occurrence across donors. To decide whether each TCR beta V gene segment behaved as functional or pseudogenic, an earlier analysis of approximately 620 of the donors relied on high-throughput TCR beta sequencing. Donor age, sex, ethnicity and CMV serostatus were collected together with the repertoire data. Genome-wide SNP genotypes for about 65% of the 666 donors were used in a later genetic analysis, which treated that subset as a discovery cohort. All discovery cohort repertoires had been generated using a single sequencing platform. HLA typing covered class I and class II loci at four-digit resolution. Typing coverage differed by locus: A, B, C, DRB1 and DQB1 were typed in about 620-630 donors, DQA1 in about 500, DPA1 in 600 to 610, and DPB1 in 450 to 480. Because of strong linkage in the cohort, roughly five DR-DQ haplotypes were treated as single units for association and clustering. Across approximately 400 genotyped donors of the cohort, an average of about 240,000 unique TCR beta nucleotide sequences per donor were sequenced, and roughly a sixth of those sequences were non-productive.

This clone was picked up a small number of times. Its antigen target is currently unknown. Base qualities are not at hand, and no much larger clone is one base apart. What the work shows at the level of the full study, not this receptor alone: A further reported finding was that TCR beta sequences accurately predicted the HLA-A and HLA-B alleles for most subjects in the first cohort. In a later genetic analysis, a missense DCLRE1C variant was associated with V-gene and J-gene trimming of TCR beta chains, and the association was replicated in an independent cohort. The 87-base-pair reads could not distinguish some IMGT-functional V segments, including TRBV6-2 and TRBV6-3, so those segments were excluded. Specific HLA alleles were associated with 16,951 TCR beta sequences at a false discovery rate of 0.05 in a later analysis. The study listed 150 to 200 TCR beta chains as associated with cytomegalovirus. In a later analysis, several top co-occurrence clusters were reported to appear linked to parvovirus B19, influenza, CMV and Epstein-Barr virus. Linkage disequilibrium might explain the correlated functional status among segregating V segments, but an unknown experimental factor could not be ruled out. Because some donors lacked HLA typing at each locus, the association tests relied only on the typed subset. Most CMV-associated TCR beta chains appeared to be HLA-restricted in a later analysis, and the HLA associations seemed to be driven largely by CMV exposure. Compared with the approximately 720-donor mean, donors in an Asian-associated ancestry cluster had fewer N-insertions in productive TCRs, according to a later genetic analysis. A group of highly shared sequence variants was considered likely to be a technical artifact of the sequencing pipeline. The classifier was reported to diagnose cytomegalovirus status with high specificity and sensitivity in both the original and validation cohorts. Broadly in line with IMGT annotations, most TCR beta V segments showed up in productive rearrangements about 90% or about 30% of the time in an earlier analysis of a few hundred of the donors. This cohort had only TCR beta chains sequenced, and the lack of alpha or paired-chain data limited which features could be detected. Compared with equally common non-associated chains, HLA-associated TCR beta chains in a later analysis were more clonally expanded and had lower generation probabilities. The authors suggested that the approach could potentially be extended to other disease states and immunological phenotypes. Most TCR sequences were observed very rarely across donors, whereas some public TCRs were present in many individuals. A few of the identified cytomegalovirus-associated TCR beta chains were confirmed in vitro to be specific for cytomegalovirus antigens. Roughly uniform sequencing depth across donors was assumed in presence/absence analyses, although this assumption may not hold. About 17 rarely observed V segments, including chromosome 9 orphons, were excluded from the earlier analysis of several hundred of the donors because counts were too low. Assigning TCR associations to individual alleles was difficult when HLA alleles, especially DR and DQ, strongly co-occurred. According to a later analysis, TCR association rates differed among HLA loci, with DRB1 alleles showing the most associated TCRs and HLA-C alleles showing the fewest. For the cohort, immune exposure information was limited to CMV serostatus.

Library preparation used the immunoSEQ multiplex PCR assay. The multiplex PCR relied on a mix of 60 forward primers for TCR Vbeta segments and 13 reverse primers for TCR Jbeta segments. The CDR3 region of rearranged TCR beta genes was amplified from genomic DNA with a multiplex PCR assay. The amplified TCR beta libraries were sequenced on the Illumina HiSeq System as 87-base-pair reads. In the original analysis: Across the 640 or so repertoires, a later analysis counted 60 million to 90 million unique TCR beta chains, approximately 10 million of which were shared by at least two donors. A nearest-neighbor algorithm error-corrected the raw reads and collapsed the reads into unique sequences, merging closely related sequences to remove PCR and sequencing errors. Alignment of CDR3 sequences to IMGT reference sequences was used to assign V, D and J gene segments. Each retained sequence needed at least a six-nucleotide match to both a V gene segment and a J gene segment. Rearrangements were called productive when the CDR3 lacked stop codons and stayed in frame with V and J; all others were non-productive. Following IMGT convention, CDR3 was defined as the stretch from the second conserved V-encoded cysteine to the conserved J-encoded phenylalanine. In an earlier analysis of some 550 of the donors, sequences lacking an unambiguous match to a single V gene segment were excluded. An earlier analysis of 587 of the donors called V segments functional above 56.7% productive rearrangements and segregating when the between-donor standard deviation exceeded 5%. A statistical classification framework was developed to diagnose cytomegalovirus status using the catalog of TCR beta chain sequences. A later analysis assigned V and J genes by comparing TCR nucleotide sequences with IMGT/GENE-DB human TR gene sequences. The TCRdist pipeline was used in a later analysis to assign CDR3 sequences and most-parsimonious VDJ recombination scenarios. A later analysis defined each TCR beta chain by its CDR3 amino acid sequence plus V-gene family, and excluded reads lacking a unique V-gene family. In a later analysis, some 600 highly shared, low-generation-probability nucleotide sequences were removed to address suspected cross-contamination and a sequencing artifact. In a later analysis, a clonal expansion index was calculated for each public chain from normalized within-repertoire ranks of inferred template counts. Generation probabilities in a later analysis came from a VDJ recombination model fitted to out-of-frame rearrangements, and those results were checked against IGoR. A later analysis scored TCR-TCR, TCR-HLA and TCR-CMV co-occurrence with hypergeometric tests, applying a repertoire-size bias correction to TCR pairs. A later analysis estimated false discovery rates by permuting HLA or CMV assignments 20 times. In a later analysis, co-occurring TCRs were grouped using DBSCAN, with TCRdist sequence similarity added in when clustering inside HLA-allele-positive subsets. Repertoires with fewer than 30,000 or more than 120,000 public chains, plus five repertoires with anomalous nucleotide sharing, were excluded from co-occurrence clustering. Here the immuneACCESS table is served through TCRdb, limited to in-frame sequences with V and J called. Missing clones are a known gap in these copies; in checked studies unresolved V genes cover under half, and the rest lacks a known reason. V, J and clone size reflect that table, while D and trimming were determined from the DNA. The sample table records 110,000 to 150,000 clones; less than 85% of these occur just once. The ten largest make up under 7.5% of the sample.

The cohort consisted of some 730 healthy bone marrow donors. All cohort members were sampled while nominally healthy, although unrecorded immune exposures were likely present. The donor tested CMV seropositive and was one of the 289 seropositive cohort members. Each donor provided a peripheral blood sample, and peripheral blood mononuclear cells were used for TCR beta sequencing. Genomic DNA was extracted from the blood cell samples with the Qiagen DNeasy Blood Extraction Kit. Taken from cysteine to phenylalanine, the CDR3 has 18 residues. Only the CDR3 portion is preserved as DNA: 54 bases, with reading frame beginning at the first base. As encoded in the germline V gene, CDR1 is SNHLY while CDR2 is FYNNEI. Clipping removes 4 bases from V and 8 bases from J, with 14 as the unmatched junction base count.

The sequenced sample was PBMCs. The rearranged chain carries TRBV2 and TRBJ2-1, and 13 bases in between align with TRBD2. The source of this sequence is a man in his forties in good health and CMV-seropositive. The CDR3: CASSVLLAGGRVLDEQFF. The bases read TGTGCCAGCAGTGTTTTACTAGCGGGAGGGAGGGTTTTGGATGAGCAGTTCTTC.